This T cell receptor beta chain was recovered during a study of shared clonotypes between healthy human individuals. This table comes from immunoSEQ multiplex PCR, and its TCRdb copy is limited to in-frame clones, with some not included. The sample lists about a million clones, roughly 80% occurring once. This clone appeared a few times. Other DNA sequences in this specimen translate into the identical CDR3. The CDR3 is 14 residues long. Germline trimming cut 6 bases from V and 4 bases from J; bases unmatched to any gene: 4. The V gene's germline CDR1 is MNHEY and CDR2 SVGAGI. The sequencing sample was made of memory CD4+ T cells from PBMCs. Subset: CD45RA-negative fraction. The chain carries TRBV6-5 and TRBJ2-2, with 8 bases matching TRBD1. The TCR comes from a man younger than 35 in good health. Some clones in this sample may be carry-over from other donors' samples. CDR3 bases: TGTGCCAGCAGCCGGACAGGGACCACCGGGGAGCTGTTTTTT. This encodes CASSRTGTTGELFF.